Following are 27 T cell receptor beta chains from one sample sequenced in a study of graft-versus-host responses after intestinal transplantation. Generated by immunoSEQ multiplex PCR, the TCRdb table keeps only in-frame clones and is missing some. The table shows roughly 36,000 clones, with roughly 96% occurring only once. Their antigens remain unidentified. Sample: unstimulated CD8+ T cells sorted from spleen or lymph node cells, taken before transplant. The origin of the receptors is a human donor who was the organ donor for an intestinal transplant.

The chain is built from TRBV7-2 and TRBJ2-2, with D possibly being TRBD2 (5 bases). CDR3 length: 17 amino acids. The ends were cut back, 0 bases at V and 0 bases at J, with 11 bases in the middle. Germline loops: CDR1 SGHTA, CDR2 FQGNSA. In nucleotides, the CDR3 is TGTGCCAGCAGCTTAGCTTGGCTAGCTACGAACACCGGGGAGCTGTTTTTT. Residues: CASSLAWLATNTGELFF. Looking up the rest from reference TRBV7-2 and TRBJ2-2 gives the full variable domain: GAGVSQSPSNKVTEKGKDVELRCDPISGHTALYWYRQSLGQGLEFLIYFQGNSAPDKSGLPSDRFSAERTGGSVSTLTIQRTQQEDSAVYLCASSLAWLATNTGELFFGEGSRLTVL.

The V call is TRBV23-1, the J call TRBJ1-2, with D maybe TRBD1 (5 bases). TRBV23-1 is classed as an ORF, of uncertain function. The CDR3 sequence is 12 residues long. Trimming removed 6 bases from V and 8 bases from J, with 13 bases in between. This CDR3 reads CASSPNTGGYTF. In DNA, the CDR3 is TGCGCCAGCAGCCCTAACACAGGAGGCTACACCTTC.

The genes are TRBV9 and TRBJ2-1; D uncertain. The CDR3 is 14 amino acids. Germline loops: CDR1 SGDLS, CDR2 YYNGEE. Trimming removed 4 bases at V and 2 bases at J, with 10 bases between. The CDR3 loop reads CASSRRAAYNEQFF. CDR3 DNA sequence: TGTGCCAGCAGCCGTCGAGCCGCCTACAATGAGCAGTTCTTC.

The chain links TRBV15 to TRBJ2-7, with D possibly being TRBD1 (6 bases). Trimming took 1 base from V and 2 from J, leaving 6 bases between them. Germline loops: CDR1 LNHNV, CDR2 YYDKDF (reference sequence). The CDR3 totals 13 residues. In DNA form, the CDR3 reads TGTGCCACCAGCAGAGGGGACACCTACGAGCAGTACTTC. The encoded protein is CATSRGDTYEQYF.

The chain employs TRBV19 and TRBJ1-5; possible D gene TRBD1, 6 bases. CDR3 length: 14 residues. V was trimmed by 7 bases and J by 3 bases, leaving 13 bases between them. Germline values: CDR1 LNHDA, CDR2 SQIVND (reference sequence). Here the CDR3 DNA reads TGTGCCAGTAATGAACTGGGGGCCAATCAGCCCCAGCATTTT. It translates to CASNELGANQPQHF. The full variable domain, its missing parts supplied by reference TRBV19 and TRBJ1-5, is DGGITQSPKYLFRKEGQNVTLSCEQNLNHDAMYWYRQDPGQGLRLIYYSQIVNDFQKGDIAEGYSVSREKKESFPLTVTSAQKNPTAFYLCASNELGANQPQHFGDGTRLSIL.

V and J are TRBV28 and TRBJ1-1; D is ambiguous. CDR3 length: 14 amino acids. V shed 1 base and J shed 1 base, with 7 bases lying between them. CDR1 and CDR2 from the germline V gene are MDHEN and SYDVKM. CDR3 coding DNA: TGTGCCAGCAGTTTATCCGGTACGAACACTGAAGCTTTCTTT. This gives the protein CASSLSGTNTEAFF.

This chain connects TRBV6-5 to TRBJ2-7; a weak D match, TRBD2 (5 bases). CDR3 length equals 15 residues. CDR1 and CDR2 from the germline V gene are MNHEY and SVGAGI. V was shortened by 0 bases and J by 1 base, with 10 bases between the two germline ends. The CDR3 nucleotides are TGTGCCAGCAGTTACTCGTTTCGGGGTTCCTACGAGCAGTACTTC. Protein product: CASSYSFRGSYEQYF.

This rearrangement joins TRBV27 to TRBJ1-1, with TRBD1 as a possible D gene (6 bases). Germline V gene lookup returns CDR1 MNHEY and CDR2 SMNVEV (reference sequence). V was cut by 6 bases and J by 6 bases, with 14 bases left in between. This CDR3 is 13 amino acids long. DNA of the CDR3: TGTGCCAGCAGCCCTAGGGCAGGGGCTGAAGCTTTCTTT. The encoded protein is CASSPRAGAEAFF.

The chain combines TRBV29-1 with TRBJ1-2; a possible D gene is TRBD1 (5 bases). The CDR3 spans 13 residues. Trimming removed 4 bases from V and 4 bases from J, with 13 bases in between. Germline V lookup: CDR1 SQVTM, CDR2 ANQGSEA. This CDR3 is CSVAGEAIYGYTF. DNA for the CDR3: TGCAGCGTTGCGGGGGAGGCTATCTATGGCTACACCTTC. Combining the CDR3 with reference TRBV29-1 and TRBJ1-2 gives the whole variable domain SAVISQKPSRDICQRGTSLTIQCQVDSQVTMMFWYRQQPGQSLTLIATANQGSEATYESGFVIDKFPISRPNLTFSTLTVSNMSPEDSSIYLCSVAGEAIYGYTFGSGTRLTVV.

The rearrangement uses TRBV2 and TRBJ1-1; 8 bases map to TRBD1. This CDR3 is 16 amino acids long. CDR1 and CDR2 (germline): SNHLY, FYNNEI. V dropped 5 bases and J dropped 2; count of bases not matched to a gene: 10. CDR3 loop: CASSTTLQGGNTEAFF. For the CDR3, the DNA is TGTGCCAGCAGTACTACCTTACAGGGGGGAAACACTGAAGCTTTCTTT.

The gene calls are TRBV28 and TRBJ1-1, with D perhaps matching TRBD1 (5 bases). This CDR3 has 13 residues. Germline-derived CDR1 and CDR2 are MDHEN and SYDVKM. The germline V and J ends were trimmed by 2 bases and 4 bases, with 8 bases remaining between them. CDR3 in DNA: TGTGCCAGCAGTTTAGGGGGAAGCACTGAAGCTTTCTTT. Amino acids: CASSLGGSTEAFF.

The gene calls are TRBV6-6 and TRBJ1-5; tentatively, D is TRBD1 (5 bases). Trimming pared 8 bases from V and 2 bases from J, leaving 7 bases between. CDR3 size: 12 residues. CDR1 is MNHNY, CDR2 SVGAGI, per germline (reference sequence). Here the CDR3 reads CASGGGNQPQHF. The CDR3 DNA reads TGTGCCAGCGGGGGGGGCAATCAGCCCCAGCATTTT.

The chain carries TRBV9 and TRBJ1-2; D gene unclear. The germline V gene has CDR1 SGDLS and CDR2 YYNGEE. This CDR3 region has 13 residues. Trimming stripped 0 bases from V and 4 bases from J, with 7 bases between. CDR3 DNA: TGTGCCAGCAGCGTAGAGGGTACCTATGGCTACACCTTC. Its translation: CASSVEGTYGYTF.

The genes are TRBV4-2 and TRBJ1-2; D is undetermined. Trimming removed 3 bases from V and 7 bases from J, with 15 bases in between. This CDR3 region has 14 residues. Germline loops: CDR1 LGHNA, CDR2 YNFKEQ. CDR3: CASSQVGPAPGYTF. CDR3 nucleotides: TGTGCCAGCAGCCAGGTGGGTCCAGCCCCTGGCTACACCTTC.

The chain recombines TRBV29-1 with TRBJ1-2; D unclear. The V end lost 6 bases, the J end lost 0 bases, and 14 bases lay between the germline ends. CDR1 is SQVTM, CDR2 ANQGSEA, per germline. The CDR3 has 14 residues. CDR3 loop: CSVKGPTTNYGYTF. The CDR3 region has the DNA TGCAGCGTAAAGGGCCCTACTACTAACTATGGCTACACCTTC. Using reference TRBV29-1 and TRBJ1-2 for the parts outside the CDR3, the full variable domain is SAVISQKPSRDICQRGTSLTIQCQVDSQVTMMFWYRQQPGQSLTLIATANQGSEATYESGFVIDKFPISRPNLTFSTLTVSNMSPEDSSIYLCSVKGPTTNYGYTFGSGTRLTVV.

This chain joins TRBV4-3 and TRBJ2-5; D may match TRBD1 or TRBD2 (5 bases each). Germline CDR1 reads LGHNA; CDR2 reads YSLEER. The V and J ends lost 0 bases and 5 bases respectively, with 19 bases between them. The CDR3 runs 17 residues. CDR3 in DNA: TGCGCCAGCAGCCAAGATCATCGGGACCCGGGGAAGGAGACCCAGTACTTC. Amino acid sequence: CASSQDHRDPGKETQYF.

This rearrangement joins TRBV10-3 to TRBJ2-3; D possibly matches TRBD1 or TRBD2 (5 bases each). V dropped 7 bases and J dropped 3 bases, with 17 bases sitting between them. The CDR3 is 15 amino acids. The germline CDR1 and CDR2 sequences are ENHRY and SYGVKD. The CDR3 DNA sequence: TGTGCCATCACCCCCACGGGGACGTTAACAGATACGCAGTATTTT. It encodes CAITPTGTLTDTQYF.

This sequence joins TRBV15 and TRBJ1-3; D is possibly TRBD1 (5 bases). The CDR3 is 15 residues long. Germline V CDR1 and CDR2: LNHNV, YYDKDF (reference sequence). The V end was cut by 4 bases, the J end by 4 bases, with 14 bases between. The chain's CDR3 is CATSTSGTLGNTIYF. DNA for the CDR3: TGTGCCACCAGCACCTCCGGGACTTTAGGAAACACCATATATTTT.

V gene TRBV5-1 combines with J gene TRBJ2-7, with a tentative D call TRBD2 (7 bases). Trimming stripped 7 bases from V and 5 bases from J, with 16 bases between. Germline V gene data show CDR1 as SGHRS and CDR2 as YFSETQ. The CDR3 length is 13 residues. The CDR3 nucleotides read TGCGCCAGCTCGGGGGGCAGGGGCGACGAGCAGTACTTC. Amino acids: CASSGGRGDEQYF. The full variable domain, with the rest looked up from reference TRBV5-1 and TRBJ2-7, is KAGVTQTPRYLIKTRGQQVTLSCSPISGHRSVSWYQQTPGQGLQFLFEYFSETQRNKGNFPGRFSGRQFSNSRSEMNVSTLELGDSALYLCASSGGRGDEQYFGPGTRLTVT.

The chain carries TRBV2 and TRBJ1-5; 8 bases fit TRBD1. The germline V gene has CDR1 SNHLY and CDR2 FYNNEI. J gave up 7 bases and V 5 bases, and 13 bases lay outside the gene matches. CDR3 length: 16 amino acids. CDR3 protein: CASSLGSGQGVQPQHF. The CDR3 bases are TGTGCCAGCAGTTTAGGTAGTGGACAGGGTGTACAGCCCCAGCATTTT.

The rearrangement joins TRBV11-3 to TRBJ2-3, with 11 bases identical to TRBD2. J was trimmed by 0 bases and V by 5 bases; bases with no gene match: 4. Germline CDR1 SGHNT, CDR2 YENEEA. CDR3 length: 16 amino acids. The CDR3 protein is CASSDGLAGSTDTQYF. The CDR3 DNA sequence: TGTGCCAGCAGCGATGGACTAGCGGGTAGCACAGATACGCAGTATTTT.

V is TRBV6-1 and J is TRBJ1-1; 7 bases agree with TRBD1. V lost 2 bases, J lost 6 bases, and 6 bases stayed unmatched. This CDR3 has 14 amino acids. CDR1 and CDR2 (germline): MNHNS, SASEGT. CDR3 sequence (DNA): TGTGCCAGCAGTGAAAGGGGGCAGAGCGCTGAAGCTTTCTTT. Protein product: CASSERGQSAEAFF.

This sequence joins TRBV7-9 and TRBJ2-1; 7 bases align to TRBD2. The V gene end was trimmed by 5 bases and the J gene end by 4 bases; junction bases not matched to a gene: 8. Germline CDR1 reads SEHNR; CDR2 reads FQNEAQ (reference sequence). This CDR3 is 15 amino acids long. CDR3 residues: CASSPPLAAYNEQFF. For the CDR3, the DNA is TGTGCCAGCAGCCCCCCGCTAGCGGCGTACAATGAGCAGTTCTTC.

The chain uses TRBV9 and TRBJ1-1; a possible D gene is TRBD1 (5 bases). This CDR3 has 15 residues. Germline-derived CDR1 and CDR2 are SGDLS and YYNGEE. Trimming stripped 0 bases from V and 4 bases from J, with 13 bases between. CDR3 coding DNA: TGTGCCAGCAGCGTAGAAGGGGCGTCGGGCACTGAAGCTTTCTTT. Protein sequence: CASSVEGASGTEAFF.

The chain carries TRBV5-1 and TRBJ1-1, with no clear D. Germline V gene lookup returns CDR1 SGHRS and CDR2 YFSETQ. The CDR3 is 15 amino acids. With 7 bases removed from V and 5 bases from J, the gap between germline ends came to 21 bases. CDR3 sequence reads: CASSTPGDEGTEAFF. CDR3 coding DNA: TGCGCCAGCTCCACCCCCGGGGATGAAGGGACTGAAGCTTTCTTT.

The chain has TRBV5-1 and TRBJ2-1, with D uncertain. The CDR3 consists of 12 residues. Looked up from germline, CDR1 is SGHRS and CDR2 is YFSETQ. V dropped 1 base and J dropped 8 bases, with 7 bases sitting between them. Here the CDR3 DNA reads TGCGCCAGCAGCTTGAGTGGCGATGAGCAGTTCTTC. Translating gives CASSLSGDEQFF. Complete variable domain (other parts from reference TRBV5-1 and TRBJ2-1): KAGVTQTPRYLIKTRGQQVTLSCSPISGHRSVSWYQQTPGQGLQFLFEYFSETQRNKGNFPGRFSGRQFSNSRSEMNVSTLELGDSALYLCASSLSGDEQFFGPGTRLTVL.

The rearrangement joins TRBV29-1 to TRBJ1-2, with no clear D. Germline CDR1 is SQVTM and CDR2 is ANQGSEA. This CDR3 has 11 amino acids. V gave up 3 bases and J gave up 8 bases, with 10 bases separating them. The CDR3 is CSVERAGGYTF. For the CDR3, the DNA is TGCAGCGTTGAGAGGGCCGGGGGCTACACCTTC.